The sequence of this T cell receptor (beta chain) was determined in a study of blood T cell repertoires in COVID-19. Study-level background: Samples representing acute and convalescent COVID-19 were sourced from the United States, Italy and Spain. Sample material is recorded as cDNA or gDNA derived from T cells, B-cell-depleted T cells, or PBMCs.

V was pared by 10 bases and J by 4 bases, with 17 bases between. The V gene's germline CDR1 is SNHLY and CDR2 FYNNEI. The CDR3 covers 14 residues. Source study methods: The assay estimated nucleated cells by amplifying reference gene primers. TCRdb's table, derived via immunoSEQ multiplex PCR, lists solely in-frame clones and lacks some. V and J calls and clone size are those listed in that table; D and trimming were worked out from the DNA. In the table there are about 100,000 clones, about three quarters of which are singletons. The sequence derives from a woman between 40 and 55 years old with acute or convalescent COVID-19. This chain links TRBV2 with TRBJ1-3, with D maybe TRBD1 (6 bases). Sequenced sample: peripheral blood. The CDR3 is CATKTGFSGNTIYF. CDR3 DNA sequence: TGTGCCACAAAAACAGGGTTTTCAGGAAACACCATATATTTT.